Each of the 18 T cell receptor beta chains below was sequenced from the same sample in a study of blood T cell repertoires in COVID-19. TCRdb's copy holds only in-frame clones and misses some; the assay was immunoSEQ multiplex PCR. This table has tens of thousands of clones, approximately 87% appearing once. Sequencing was performed on peripheral blood. The receptors derive from a human donor in a cohort sampled during active COVID-19.

About this clone itself: The same CDR3 arises from other DNA sequences in this sample as well. J is TRBJ1-5 and V is TRBV19, with TRBD1 matching over 11 bases. Losses at the gene ends were 6 bases for V and 4 bases for J; bases not matched to a gene: 5. The CDR3 covers 15 residues. Germline loops: CDR1 LNHDA, CDR2 SQIVND (reference sequence). The CDR3 region is CASRGGQGGNQPQHF. CDR3 DNA sequence: TGTGCCAGTAGAGGGGGACAGGGGGGGAATCAGCCCCAGCATTTT.

The chain recombines TRBV2 with TRBJ2-7; D might be TRBD1 (6 bases). The CDR3 covers 15 residues. Trimming cost V 6 bases and J 2 bases, with 17 bases left between them. Germline assignment: CDR1 SNHLY and CDR2 FYNNEI. This CDR3 is CASRGDNLPTYEQYF. CDR3 coding DNA: TGTGCCAGCAGGGGGGACAACCTCCCAACCTACGAGCAGTACTTC.

The rearrangement links TRBV10-1 to TRBJ2-7, with 8 bases that match TRBD2. V trimming: 4 bases; J trimming: 4 bases; junction bases outside the gene matches: 3. Germline-derived CDR1 and CDR2 are WNHNN and SYGVQD (reference sequence). This CDR3 has 13 amino acids. CDR3 sequence reads: CASSASGSYEQYF. In DNA form, the CDR3 reads TGCGCCAGCAGTGCCAGCGGGAGTTACGAGCAGTACTTC.

V usage is TRBV18 and J usage is TRBJ1-5; weak D call: TRBD1 (6 bases). Per the germline V gene, CDR1 is KGHSH and CDR2 is LQKENI. V lost 1 base and J lost 8, with 15 bases in between. This CDR3 is built from 15 residues. This CDR3 is CASSPRQAGGEPQHF. CDR3 DNA: TGTGCCAGCTCACCACGACAGGCCGGGGGGGAGCCCCAGCATTTT.

This clone was observed a handful of times. The V and J genes are TRBV24-1 and TRBJ1-5, with 10 nucleotides matching TRBD1. The germline gives CDR1 KGHDR, CDR2 SFDVKD. This CDR3 has 16 amino acids. The ends lost 2 bases at V and 9 bases at J; junction bases unmatched: 9. The CDR3 coding sequence is TGTGCCACCAGTGATTCATCCGGGACAGGGGTGTGGCCCCAGCATTTT. It yields the protein CATSDSSGTGVWPQHF.

The chain uses TRBV24-1 and TRBJ2-7; tentative D call: TRBD1 (6 bases). Deletions cut 0 bases from V and 2 bases from J, with 10 bases between. This CDR3 region has 15 residues. CDR1 KGHDR and CDR2 SFDVKD come from the germline V gene. CDR3 residues: CATSDLRAGAYEQYF. CDR3 nucleotides: TGTGCCACCAGTGATTTGCGGGCAGGGGCCTACGAGCAGTACTTC.

V usage is TRBV19 and J usage is TRBJ1-1, with TRBD1 matching 8 bases. Trimming at V came to 3 bases and at J to 6 bases, leaving 3 bases not matched to a gene. From germline, CDR1 is LNHDA and CDR2 SQIVND (reference sequence). This CDR3 comprises 13 residues. CDR3 bases: TGTGCCAGTAGTATCGGACAGGGCTCTGAAGCTTTCTTT. It codes for CASSIGQGSEAFF.

V and J are TRBV5-1 and TRBJ2-1; TRBD2 aligns across 15 bases. With V trimmed by 3 bases and J by 8 bases, 9 bases remained unmatched. CDR3 length: 17 residues. Germline assignment: CDR1 SGHRS and CDR2 YFSETQ. DNA for the CDR3: TGCGCCAGCAGCTGGTCCGGGACTAGCGGGAGGTTCGATGAGCAGTTCTTC. Translated, it gives CASSWSGTSGRFDEQFF.

V usage is TRBV18 and J usage is TRBJ2-7, with 11 bases fitting TRBD2. V was clipped by 6 bases and J by 3 bases; unmatched bases: 7. Germline V gene sequence: CDR1 KGHSH, CDR2 LQKENI. This CDR3 contains 15 residues. The CDR3 reads CASSLGTSGNYEQYF. CDR3 bases: TGTGCCAGCTCGCTGGGGACTAGCGGAAACTACGAGCAGTACTTC. Variable domain in full (rest from reference TRBV18 and TRBJ2-7): NAGVMQNPRHLVRRRGQEARLRCSPMKGHSHVYWYRQLPEEGLKFMVYLQKENIIDESGMPKERFSAEFPKEGPSILRIQQVVRGDSAAYFCASSLGTSGNYEQYFGPGTRLTVT.

The gene calls are TRBV5-1 and TRBJ2-5; 9 bases agree with TRBD2. The CDR3 runs to 16 residues. CDR1 and CDR2 (germline): SGHRS, YFSETQ. V was pared by 5 bases and J by 2 bases, with 10 bases of the junction left unmatched. CDR3 sequence (DNA): TGCGCCAGCAGATCTAGCGGGGCCTTAAGGCAAGAGACCCAGTACTTC. As protein: CASRSSGALRQETQYF.

The J gene is TRBJ1-2, the V gene TRBV4-1; tentatively, D is TRBD1 (5 bases). The length of the CDR3 is 16 residues. Per the germline V gene, CDR1 is MGHRA and CDR2 is YSYEKL. The V end lost 4 bases, the J end lost 2 bases, and 17 bases lay between the germline ends. The CDR3 DNA reads as TGCGCCAGCAGCCCGTCGGGGGGTACAACAAACTATGGCTACACCTTC. Protein product: CASSPSGGTTNYGYTF.

The rearrangement joins TRBV6-1 to TRBJ2-7, with 7 bases matching TRBD2. CDR3 size: 15 residues. The trim removed 5 bases at V and 0 bases at J, leaving 7 bases unmatched. Germline-derived CDR1 and CDR2 are MNHNS and SASEGT. The CDR3 reads CASSRTGGSSYEQYF. CDR3 nucleotide sequence: TGTGCCAGCAGTCGCACTGGCGGGAGCTCCTACGAGCAGTACTTC.

This rearrangement joins TRBV25-1 to TRBJ2-7; 11 bases fit TRBD2. The CDR3 consists of 13 residues. Unmatched junction bases numbered 6, after V lost 8 bases and J lost 6 bases. Per germline, CDR1 MGHDK and CDR2 SYGVNS. CDR3 amino acids: CASRGLAGSEQYF. The CDR3 DNA reads TGTGCCAGCCGCGGACTAGCGGGTTCCGAGCAGTACTTC.

The J gene is TRBJ2-5, the V gene TRBV5-1; tentatively, D is TRBD2 (6 bases). V lost 4 bases and J lost 5, with 15 bases in between. Per the germline V gene, CDR1 is SGHRS and CDR2 is YFSETQ. This CDR3 has 14 amino acids. CDR3 in amino acids: CASSSQDGRETQYF. As DNA, the CDR3 is TGCGCCAGCAGCAGTCAAGATGGGAGGGAGACCCAGTACTTC.

This clone was seen just once. The chain links TRBV30 to TRBJ2-1, with TRBD2 matching over 10 bases. Germline CDR1 GTSNPN, CDR2 SVGIG (reference sequence). CDR3 length equals 16 residues. Trimming removed 4 bases from V and 5 bases from J; junction bases left unmatched: 11. CDR3 protein: CAWMRFLAGVNNEQFF. DNA of the CDR3: TGTGCCTGGATGAGGTTTCTAGCGGGAGTAAACAATGAGCAGTTCTTC.

The genes are TRBV6-5 and TRBJ2-3; possible D gene TRBD2, 6 bases. V shed 2 bases and J shed 0 bases, with 9 bases lying between them. The germline gives CDR1 MNHEY, CDR2 SVGAGI. This CDR3 is 15 amino acids long. This CDR3 is CASSYGLTSTDTQYF. The CDR3 DNA is TGTGCCAGCAGTTACGGACTAACTAGCACAGATACGCAGTATTTT.

There are a few counts of this clone. V usage is TRBV29-1 and J usage is TRBJ2-7, with 7 positions matching TRBD1. The germline V gene has CDR1 SQVTM and CDR2 ANQGSEA. Unmatched junction bases numbered 4, after V lost 0 bases and J lost 5 bases. CDR3 size: 13 residues. CDR3 loop: CSVEDLGGNEQYF. CDR3 DNA: TGCAGCGTTGAAGATTTAGGGGGCAACGAGCAGTACTTC.

This clone was counted once. The chain links TRBV18 to TRBJ1-2; possibly TRBD1 for D (5 bases). The CDR3 contains 15 residues. The V and J ends lost 0 bases and 4 bases respectively, with 12 bases between them. The V gene's germline CDR1 is KGHSH and CDR2 LQKENI. This chain's CDR3 is CASSPPGRAGYGYTF. The CDR3 bases are TGTGCCAGCTCACCACCGGGCAGGGCTGGCTATGGCTACACCTTC.